This T cell receptor beta chain was sequenced during a study of blood T cells in healthy people across ages. Background on the study: About one barcoded beta molecule per two T cells was the capture yield of template switching.

Alongside a J-beta primer mix, a sample-barcoded 5' primer served in a second PCR lasting about 7 to 11 cycles. TCRdb re-derived calls from the 5' RACE reads in MiXCR, one entry per CDR3 protein. The data hold over 600,000 distinct CDR3 sequences, with around 38% observed a single time. In germline, CDR1 is SGHTA, CDR2 FQGNSA. This CDR3 is built from 15 residues. The trim removed 1 base at V and 2 bases at J, leaving 3 bases unmatched. The chain links TRBV7-2 to TRBJ2-7; 9 nucleotides match TRBD2. The sequencing sample was made of blood. The source is a man older than 75 in good health. CDR3 nucleotide sequence: TGTGCCAGCAGCTTAGAGCTAGCGGGGCCCTACGAGCAGTACTTC. Encoded protein: CASSLELAGPYEQYF.